Below are 18 T cell receptor beta chains sequenced from a single sample in a study of neurological immune-mediated disorders. TCRdb re-called the 5' RACE reads with MiXCR, one entry per CDR3 protein. Among tens of thousands of distinct CDR3 sequences listed, about 2.5% were seen once. The sequenced sample was PBMCs. All receptors come from a man aged 45-60 years with multiple sclerosis.

At least ten counts were recorded for this clonotype. This chain links TRBV4-3 with TRBJ2-2; 10 positions agree with TRBD2. With 2 bases clipped from V and 6 bases from J, the junction kept 3 bases outside the gene matches. CDR1 LGHNA and CDR2 YSLEER come from the germline V gene. The length of the CDR3 is 15 residues. For the CDR3, the DNA is TGCGCCAGCAGCCAATTAGCGGGGGGCCCCGGGGAGCTGTTTTTT. Residues: CASSQLAGGPGELFF.

This clonotype was seen repeatedly, ten times or more. J is TRBJ2-2 and V is TRBV9; 7 bases are shared with TRBD1. Unmatched junction bases numbered 3, after V lost 2 bases and J lost 2 bases. The CDR3 length is 15 residues. Germline lookup yields CDR1 SGDLS and CDR2 YYNGEE. In nucleotides, the CDR3 is TGTGCCAGCAGCGTCACAGGGGATAACACCGGGGAGCTGTTTTTT. The encoded protein is CASSVTGDNTGELFF.

By sample share, this clonotype is medium-sized (0.01 to 0.1%). V gene TRBV12-3 or TRBV12-4 combines with J gene TRBJ2-3; tentative D call: TRBD2 (6 bases). V lost 3 bases, J lost 2 bases, and 15 bases lay in between. This CDR3 region has 16 residues. The chain's CDR3 is CASSFGVAVTTDTQYF. The CDR3 nucleotides are TGTGCCAGCAGTTTCGGGGTAGCGGTGACCACAGATACGCAGTATTTT.

In its sample, this clonotype was seen a few times. Being one base from a much bigger clone, this may be a read error. This CDR3 is missing its conserved last phenylalanine or tryptophan, likely due to a read error. V and J are TRBV20-1 and TRBJ2-1, with unresolved D. V was cut by 3 bases and J by 0 bases, with 12 bases left in between. Germline V lookup: CDR1 DFQATT, CDR2 SNEGSKA (reference sequence). This CDR3 has 15 amino acids. CDR3 coding DNA: TGCAGTGCTAGGCCCCCTTCGAGCTCCTACAATGAGCAGTTCATC. Amino acid sequence: CSARPPSSSYNEQFI.

This clonotype was picked up many times. This sequence joins TRBV7-2 and TRBJ2-1, with no clear D. V was clipped by 7 bases and J by 10 bases, with 2 bases between them. Germline CDR1 reads SGHTA; CDR2 reads FQGNSA. The CDR3 has 8 residues. The CDR3 region is CASNEQFF. Here the CDR3 DNA reads TGTGCCAGCAACGAGCAGTTCTTC.

This clonotype came up many times. The rearrangement uses TRBV20-1 and TRBJ1-3; D may be TRBD1 (6 bases). V lost 5 bases, J lost 2 bases, and 13 bases lay in between. The CDR3 sequence is 14 residues long. Germline V gene lookup returns CDR1 DFQATT and CDR2 SNEGSKA (reference sequence). CDR3 sequence reads: CSASRGSTGNTIYF. CDR3 in DNA: TGCAGTGCTTCCAGGGGTTCAACTGGAAACACCATATATTTT.

There are many counts of this clonotype. The rearrangement links TRBV28 to TRBJ1-2; maybe TRBD1 (5 bases). The CDR3 consists of 14 residues. From germline, CDR1 is MDHEN and CDR2 SYDVKM. V lost 4 bases and J lost 2, with 11 bases in between. CDR3 sequence: CASSSHGANYGYTF. Written as DNA, the CDR3 is TGTGCCAGCAGTTCCCATGGGGCAAACTATGGCTACACCTTC.

This clonotype was seen repeatedly, ten times or more. The chain has TRBV7-2 and TRBJ1-2; D unclear. Germline V gene lookup returns CDR1 SGHTA and CDR2 FQGNSA. The CDR3 is 14 amino acids. Trimming removed 5 bases from V and 4 bases from J, with 14 bases in between. CDR3 amino acids: CASSRYHEGYGYTF. The CDR3 nucleotides read TGTGCCAGCAGCCGATATCACGAAGGCTATGGCTACACCTTC.

The rearrangement joins TRBV19 to TRBJ1-1, with D uncertain. Germline CDR1 is LNHDA and CDR2 is SQIVND (reference sequence). With 1 base removed from V and 0 bases from J, the gap between germline ends came to 12 bases. CDR3 length: 16 amino acids. The CDR3 reads CASSIGGQFMNTEAFF. CDR3 coding DNA: TGTGCCAGTAGTATAGGAGGGCAGTTCATGAACACTGAAGCTTTCTTT. The full variable domain, rest sourced from reference TRBV19 and TRBJ1-1, is DGGITQSPKYLFRKEGQNVTLSCEQNLNHDAMYWYRQDPGQGLRLIYYSQIVNDFQKGDIAEGYSVSREKKESFPLTVTSAQKNPTAFYLCASSIGGQFMNTEAFFGQGTRLTVV.

This clonotype was detected many times. This chain uses TRBV7-3 with TRBJ1-1; 9 nucleotides match TRBD1. With V trimmed by 2 bases and J by 4 bases, 2 bases remained unmatched. There are 14 residues in the CDR3. In germline, CDR1 is SGHTA, CDR2 FQGTGA. CDR3 residues: CASSLQTGGTEAFF. The DNA for the CDR3 is TGTGCCAGCAGCTTACAGACAGGGGGCACTGAAGCTTTCTTT.

This clonotype was seen at least ten times. This chain joins TRBV3-1 and TRBJ1-4, with D unresolved. Per the germline V gene, CDR1 is LGHDT and CDR2 is YNNKEL (reference sequence). Trimming pared 1 base from V and 0 bases from J, leaving 12 bases between. This CDR3 has 17 amino acids. This CDR3 reads CASSQGFSVTTNEKLFF. In DNA, the CDR3 is TGTGCCAGCAGCCAAGGATTCTCAGTGACAACTAATGAAAAACTGTTTTTT.

This clonotype has ten or more counts. The chain couples TRBV5-1 to TRBJ2-7; 13 positions agree with TRBD2. Germline assignment: CDR1 SGHRS and CDR2 YFSETQ. With V trimmed by 4 bases and J by 2 bases, 3 bases remained unmatched. The CDR3 contains 15 residues. The CDR3 loop is CASSAGLAGAYEQYF. Written as DNA, the CDR3 is TGCGCCAGCAGCGCAGGACTAGCGGGGGCCTACGAGCAGTACTTC.

Many counts were recorded for this clonotype. The junction departs from the called germline gene at one end, perhaps through a read error. The V gene is TRBV5-1, the J gene TRBJ1-1; D is undetermined. There are 12 residues in the CDR3. The germline V gene encodes CDR1 SGHRS and CDR2 YFSETQ. DNA of the CDR3: TGCGCCAGCAGCTTGGACGGACGGGGAGGACCCTTT. It is translated as CASSLDGRGGPF.

This clonotype was counted many times. The gene calls are TRBV20-1 and TRBJ2-3; D could derive from TRBD1 or TRBD2 (5 bases each). From germline, CDR1 is DFQATT and CDR2 SNEGSKA (reference sequence). V was clipped by 2 bases and J by 2 bases, with 8 bases between them. This CDR3 contains 13 residues. The CDR3 spells CSARRDHTDTQYF. The CDR3 DNA reads as TGCAGTGCTAGACGGGACCACACAGATACGCAGTATTTT.

This clonotype was observed many times. This chain connects TRBV20-1 to TRBJ1-5; no clear D gene. This CDR3 spans 14 amino acids. Trimming shortened V by 3 bases and J by 0 bases, and 9 bases separated the two germline ends. CDR1 is DFQATT and CDR2 is SNEGSKA in the germline V gene (reference sequence). DNA for the CDR3: TGCAGTGCTAGCCAGACCTATAGCAATCAGCCCCAGCATTTT. The encoded protein is CSASQTYSNQPQHF.

By share, this clonotype ranks as medium-sized. The chain joins TRBV5-1 to TRBJ1-1; a possible D gene is TRBD1 (5 bases). The CDR3 sequence is 13 residues long. Trimming left V 7 bases short and J 4 bases short, with 14 bases between. Germline assignment: CDR1 SGHRS and CDR2 YFSETQ. The DNA of the CDR3 is TGCGCCAGCTCCAGGGCGGAGCCCACTGAAGCTTTCTTT. This sequence encodes CASSRAEPTEAFF.

This clonotype was seen repeatedly, ten times or more. This chain uses TRBV4-2 with TRBJ1-2; D might be TRBD1 (5 bases). This CDR3 has 15 residues. V was shortened by 3 bases and J by 6 bases, with 17 bases between the two germline ends. Per the germline V gene, CDR1 is LGHNA and CDR2 is YNFKEQ. The CDR3 nucleotides read TGTGCCAGCAGCCACCGAGAAACAGGCAAGGATGGCTACACCTTC. This gives the protein CASSHRETGKDGYTF.

This clonotype was counted many times. The chain uses TRBV12-3 or TRBV12-4 and TRBJ1-5; no clear D gene. The CDR3 contains 12 residues. Trimming stripped 4 bases from V and 9 bases from J, with 10 bases between. CDR3 protein: CASSYNLRPQHF. In DNA form, the CDR3 reads TGTGCCAGCAGTTATAACTTACGGCCCCAGCATTTT.